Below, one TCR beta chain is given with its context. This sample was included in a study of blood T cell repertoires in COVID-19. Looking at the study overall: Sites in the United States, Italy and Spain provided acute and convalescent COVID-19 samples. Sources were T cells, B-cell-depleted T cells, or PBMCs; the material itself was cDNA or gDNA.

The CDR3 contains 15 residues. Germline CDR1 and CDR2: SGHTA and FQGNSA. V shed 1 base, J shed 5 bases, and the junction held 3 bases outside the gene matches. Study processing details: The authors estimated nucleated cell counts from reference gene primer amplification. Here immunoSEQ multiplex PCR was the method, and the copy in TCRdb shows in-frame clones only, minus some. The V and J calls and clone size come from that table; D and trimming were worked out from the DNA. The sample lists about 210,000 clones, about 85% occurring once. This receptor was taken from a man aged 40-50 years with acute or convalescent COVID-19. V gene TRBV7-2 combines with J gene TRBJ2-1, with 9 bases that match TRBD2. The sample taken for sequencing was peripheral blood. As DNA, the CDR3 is TGTGCCAGCAGCTTAGAGCTAGCGGGAAACAATGAGCAGTTCTTC. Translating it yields CASSLELAGNNEQFF.